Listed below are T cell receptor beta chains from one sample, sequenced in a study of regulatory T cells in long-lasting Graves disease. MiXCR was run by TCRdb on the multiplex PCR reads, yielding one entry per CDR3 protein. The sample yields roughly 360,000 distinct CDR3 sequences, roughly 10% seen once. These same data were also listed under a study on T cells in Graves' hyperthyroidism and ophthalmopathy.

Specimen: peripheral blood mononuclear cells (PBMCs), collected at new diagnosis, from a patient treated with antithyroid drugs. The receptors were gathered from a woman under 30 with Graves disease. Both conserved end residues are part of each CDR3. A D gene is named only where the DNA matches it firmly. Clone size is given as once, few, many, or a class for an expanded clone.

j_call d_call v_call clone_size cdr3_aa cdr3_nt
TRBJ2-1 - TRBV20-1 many CSARDIIPLYEQFF TGCAGTGCTAGAGATATCATTCCTCTGTATGAGCAGTTCTTC
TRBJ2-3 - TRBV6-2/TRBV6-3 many CASSEGYRPSTDTQYF TGTGCCAGCAGTGAAGGGTATAGACCTAGCACAGATACGCAGTATTTT
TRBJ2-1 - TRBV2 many CASSEAGSGSYNEQFF TGTGCCAGCAGTGAAGCTGGAAGCGGCTCCTACAATGAGCAGTTCTTC
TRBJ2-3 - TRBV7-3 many CASSLKAHEGTDTQYF TGTGCCAGCAGCTTAAAGGCCCACGAGGGCACAGATACGCAGTATTTT
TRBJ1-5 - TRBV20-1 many CSVTDSSNQPQHF TGCAGTGTAACGGATAGTAGCAATCAGCCCCAGCATTTT
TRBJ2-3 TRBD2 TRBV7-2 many CASSSRGRANSPRTDTQYF TGTGCCAGCAGCTCCCGCGGGAGGGCAAACTCCCCTCGCACAGATACGCAGTATTTT
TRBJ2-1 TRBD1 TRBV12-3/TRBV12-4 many CASRTGDRYNEQFF TGTGCCAGCAGAACAGGGGATCGGTACAATGAGCAGTTCTTC
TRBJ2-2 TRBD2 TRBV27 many CASSALTGGRGLRASGELFF TGTGCCAGCAGTGCTCTTACGGGGGGGAGAGGTCTTAGGGCTTCGGGGGAGCTGTTTTTT
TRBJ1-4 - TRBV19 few CASSGPGITNEKLFF TGTGCCAGTAGTGGCCCAGGGATAACTAATGAAAAACTGTTTTTT
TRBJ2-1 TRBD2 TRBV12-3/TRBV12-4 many CASSLRASGRDEQFF TGTGCCAGCAGTTTACGTGCTAGCGGGAGAGATGAGCAGTTCTTC